This T cell receptor (beta chain) was recorded in a study of cytomegalovirus exposure and HLA in healthy donors (dated by TCRdb to between 2016 and 2019). Background on the whole study: According to an earlier analysis of 550 to 700 of the donors, some 180 million T cells yielded 117 million unique TCR beta sequences and about 300 Gb of sequence data. The study combined high-throughput TCR immunosequencing, statistical association of individual TCRs with disease status, and machine learning to predict cytomegalovirus infection status. Typing coverage differed by locus: A, B, C, DRB1 and DQB1 were typed in about 620-630 donors, DQA1 in 500 to 550, DPA1 in some 600, and DPB1 in just under 480. A later genetic analysis took genome-wide SNP genotypes for about 55% of the roughly 700 donors and used that subset as a discovery cohort. Among about 410 genotyped donors of the cohort, an average of approximately 220,000 unique TCR beta nucleotide sequences was sequenced per donor, of which approximately 18% were non-productive. Using immunosequencing, the study profiled T cell repertoires from fewer than 700 subjects and related those repertoires to cytomegalovirus serostatus. Donor age, sex, ethnicity and CMV serostatus were compiled alongside the repertoire data. Among the roughly 390 genotyped donors, about 85% belonged to the genetic ancestry cluster associated with self-reported Caucasian donors. An early release covering just under 650 HLA-typed donors comprised roughly 300 gigabases of sequencing data and around 80 million unique TCR sequences. Both class I and class II loci were covered by HLA typing, at four-digit resolution. The study aimed to test whether signatures of past pathogen exposure could be identified by cataloging public T cell receptors. The later analysis used no new phenotypic data to find candidate immune exposures, relying instead on TCR beta sequences and their occurrence across donors. In a later analysis, previously published TCR beta repertoires from 550 to 750 donors were re-analyzed and high-resolution HLA genotyping was added so that TCR occurrence patterns could be studied. Every discovery cohort repertoire had been produced on one sequencing platform. In an earlier analysis of a few hundred of the donors, high-throughput TCR beta sequencing was used to judge whether each TCR beta V gene segment behaved as functional or pseudogenic. Roughly 5 DR-DQ haplotypes were handled as single units for association and clustering because linkage in the cohort was strong. A separate validation cohort of roughly 120 different subjects was used in addition to the roughly 700-subject first cohort. Overall study outcomes, separate from this receptor: HLA typing was unavailable for some donors at each locus, so association tests used only the typed subset. A later analysis found that most CMV-associated TCR beta chains appeared HLA-restricted, with HLA associations seemingly driven largely by CMV exposure. A group of highly shared sequence variants was considered likely to be a technical artifact of the sequencing pipeline. Roughly uniform sequencing depth across donors was assumed in presence/absence analyses, although this assumption may not hold. In both the original and validation cohorts, the classifier was reported to diagnose cytomegalovirus status with high specificity and sensitivity. The only immune exposure information available for the cohort was CMV serostatus. Correlated functional status among segregating V segments might reflect linkage disequilibrium, but an unknown experimental factor could not be ruled out. In a later analysis, HLA-associated TCR beta chains were found to be more clonally expanded and to have lower generation probabilities than equally common non-associated chains. While some public TCRs were present in many individuals, most TCR sequences turned up only very rarely across donors. In a later analysis, the rate of TCR association differed among HLA loci, with DRB1 alleles having the most associated TCRs and HLA-C alleles having the fewest. The cohort was sequenced for TCR beta chains only, and without alpha or paired-chain data the features that could be detected were limited. It was suggested by the authors that the approach could potentially be generalized to other disease states and immunological phenotypes. An association between a missense DCLRE1C variant and V-gene and J-gene trimming of TCR beta chains was found in a later genetic analysis and replicated in an independent cohort. In a later analysis, several top co-occurrence clusters were reported to appear linked to parvovirus B19, influenza, CMV and Epstein-Barr virus. Strong co-occurrence of HLA alleles, especially DR and DQ, made assigning TCR associations to individual alleles difficult. At a false discovery rate of 0.05, a later analysis linked 16,000 or so TCR beta sequences to specific HLA alleles. The 87-base-pair reads could not distinguish some IMGT-functional V segments, including TRBV6-2 and TRBV6-3, so those segments were excluded. In vitro tests confirmed that a few of the cytomegalovirus-associated TCR beta chains recognize cytomegalovirus antigens. In the study, 150 to 200 TCR beta chains were listed as associated with cytomegalovirus. Because counts were too low, 15 to 20 rarely observed V segments, including chromosome 9 orphons, were excluded from the earlier analysis of about 500 of the donors. An earlier analysis of 587 of the donors showed that most TCR beta V segments appeared in productive rearrangements either about 87% or about 30% of the time, which broadly matched IMGT annotations. A further reported finding was that TCR beta sequences accurately predicted the HLA-A and HLA-B alleles for most subjects in the first cohort. Compared with the roughly 710-donor mean, donors in an Asian-associated ancestry cluster had fewer N-insertions in productive TCRs, according to a later genetic analysis.

The CDR3 runs 13 amino acids, cysteine and phenylalanine included. Only CDR3 DNA remains: 39 bases, in frame from the first base. Via the germline V gene (reference sequence), CDR1 is GTSNPN and CDR2 SVGIG. For this chain, trimming is 3 bases at the V end and 4 bases at the J end, and the number of junction bases without a gene match is 5. As concerns this clone: Its recognized antigen is unknown.

In total, 630 or so healthy bone marrow donors made up the cohort. All cohort members were sampled while nominally healthy, although unrecorded immune exposures were likely present. The donor was CMV seropositive and was included in the group of 289 seropositive cohort members. Each donor provided a peripheral blood sample, and peripheral blood mononuclear cells were used for TCR beta sequencing. Genomic DNA was extracted from the blood cell samples with the Qiagen DNeasy Blood Extraction Kit. Library prep was done by the immunoSEQ multiplex PCR assay. For the multiplex PCR, a mixture combining 60 forward primers for TCR Vbeta segments and 13 reverse primers for TCR Jbeta segments was used. The CDR3 region of rearranged TCR beta genes was amplified from genomic DNA with a multiplex PCR assay. The amplified TCR beta libraries were sequenced on the Illumina HiSeq System as 87-base-pair reads. The paper's data handling went like this. A later analysis tallied around 87 million unique TCR beta chains across the 666 repertoires, and some 10 million of those chains were shared by two or more donors. Raw reads were error-corrected and collapsed into unique sequences by a nearest-neighbor algorithm in which closely related sequences were merged to remove PCR and sequencing errors. To assign V, D and J gene segments, CDR3 sequences were aligned to IMGT reference sequences. For a sequence to be retained, a match of at least six nucleotides to both a V gene segment and a J gene segment was required. A rearrangement counted as productive if the CDR3 had no stop codons and remained in frame with V and J, and every other rearrangement counted as non-productive. Following IMGT convention, CDR3 was defined as the stretch from the second conserved V-encoded cysteine up to the conserved J-encoded phenylalanine. In an earlier analysis of more than 550 of the donors, sequences lacking an unambiguous match to a single V gene segment were excluded. An earlier analysis of around 600 of the donors classified V segments as functional when productive rearrangements were above 56.7% and as segregating when the standard deviation between donors was above 5%. A statistical classification framework was built for diagnosing cytomegalovirus status from the catalog of TCR beta chain sequences. In a later analysis, TCR nucleotide sequences were compared against IMGT/GENE-DB human TR gene sequences so that V and J genes could be assigned. The TCRdist pipeline was used in a later analysis to assign CDR3 sequences and most-parsimonious VDJ recombination scenarios. In a later analysis, each TCR beta chain was defined by its CDR3 amino acid sequence together with its V-gene family, and reads lacking a unique V-gene family were excluded. To address suspected cross-contamination and a sequencing artifact, a later analysis removed 450 to 700 highly shared, low-generation-probability nucleotide sequences. In a later analysis, a clonal expansion index was calculated for each public chain from normalized within-repertoire ranks of inferred template counts. In a later analysis, generation probabilities were computed with a VDJ recombination model fitted to out-of-frame rearrangements, and the resulting probabilities were checked against IGoR. A later analysis scored TCR-TCR, TCR-HLA and TCR-CMV co-occurrence with hypergeometric tests, applying a repertoire-size bias correction to TCR pairs. A later analysis estimated false discovery rates by permuting HLA or CMV assignments 20 times. In a later analysis, co-occurring TCRs were grouped using DBSCAN, and TCRdist sequence similarity was added for clustering within HLA-allele-positive subsets. Repertoires with fewer than 30,000 or more than 120,000 public chains, plus five repertoires with anomalous nucleotide sharing, were excluded from co-occurrence clustering. TCRdb retrieved this table from immuneACCESS and kept in-frame rearrangements only. Not all clones are present; in checked studies, unresolved V genes account for under half, and no reason is known for the remainder. V and J calls and clone size are copied from that table; D and trimming were computed from the DNA. This sample's table lists roughly 90,000 clones. 15% of the sample comes from the top ten.

This chain joins TRBV30 to TRBJ2-7; 8 of the junction bases match TRBD2. The receptor was isolated from a man in his forties or fifties in good health and CMV-seropositive. Material for sequencing was PBMCs. The CDR3 in this case is CAWRGGLAYEQYF. Here is the DNA: TGTGCCTGGAGGGGTGGACTAGCTTACGAGCAGTACTTC.